A selection of T cell receptor beta chains follows, all from one sample in a study of T cells in Graves' hyperthyroidism and ophthalmopathy. TCRdb reanalysed the multiplex PCR reads using MiXCR and keeps one entry per CDR3 protein. Of around 520,000 distinct CDR3 sequences detected, about 15% appear once; the ten largest clones hold more than 11%. What was sequenced was blood. The source of these receptors is a woman between 40 and 55 years old with Graves' hyperthyroidism. Both conserved end residues are trimmed from each CDR3.

v_call | cdr3_aa
TRBV28 | ASSFIRGRNHEQF
TRBV19 | ASREARGNTEAF
TRBV12-3/TRBV12-4 | ASSLYWRDEQF
TRBV20-1 | SARDGRKPSYNEQF
TRBV6-5 | ASSYSEGNTEAF
TRBV14 | ASSQGTAHPEKLF
TRBV19 | ASSPRTGAPGNSNQPQH
TRBV4-2 | ASSQEGDSTQPQH
TRBV20-1 | SARGTNPGQSIVFNQPQH
TRBV6-1 | ASRPASGRSDTQY
TRBV5-1 | ASSEGLAGEVTYEQY
TRBV20-1 | SAWTSVQETQY
TRBV12-3/TRBV12-4 | ASSNMTGNYGYT
TRBV2 | ASSGGQEDSYEQY
TRBV7-2 | ASSLASELNTEAF
TRBV5-8 | ASSFPSGSGTDTQY
TRBV7-9 | ASSFFSRDTGELF
TRBV25-1 | ASSEYAGSGRNYEQY
TRBV11-2 | ASSSTRASNGEQY
TRBV7-2 | ASKTQWTSGPEQF
TRBV20-1 | SARDSTGPIQANQPQH
TRBV10-3 | AIAGLEGSYEQY
TRBV18 | ASSPPDGNTEAF
TRBV20-1 | SARGDSGGPSYEQY
TRBV28 | ASSLNLGDQETQY
TRBV28 | ASSYSSGRGDEQF
TRBV7-2 | ASSPGHLSYEQY
TRBV29-1 | SVSRGSNTGELF
TRBV2 | ASIGQSDSPLH
TRBV2 | ASSGQGANEQF